The entry below gives a single T cell receptor (beta chain) sequence along with its context. The data originate from a study of T cells in narcolepsy. V lost 5 bases, J lost 3 bases, and 8 bases lay in between. There are 13 residues in the CDR3. Per germline, CDR1 SGHVS and CDR2 FQNEAQ. Assay: immunoSEQ multiplex PCR; the TCRdb copy retains only in-frame clones and omits some. The table shows about 30,000 clones, with about four fifths occurring only once. V is TRBV7-8 and J is TRBJ1-3; tentatively, D is TRBD1 (5 bases). The sequencing input was CD45RA- memory CD4+ T cells from PBMCs. This receptor was identified in a human donor with narcolepsy. For the CDR3, the DNA is TGTGCCAGCAGCGGGACCCTTGGAAACACCATATATTTT. It yields the protein CASSGTLGNTIYF.